This T cell receptor (beta chain) was recovered during a study of glioma-infiltrating T cells after dendritic cell vaccination. Germline CDR1 MDHEN, CDR2 SYDVKM. The CDR3 sequence is 13 residues long. V lost 5 bases and J lost 5, with 12 bases in between. The time point was: after dendritic cell vaccination, including at tumor progression/relapse. Generated by immunoSEQ multiplex PCR, the TCRdb table keeps only in-frame clones and is missing some. This sample yields 85,000 to 100,000 clones, of which less than 85% are seen a single time; around 8% belongs to the top ten. Turning to this clone: The sample has other DNA sequences that encode this CDR3 too.

Sample: blood, taken after dendritic cell vaccination. This TCR was sampled from a human donor with glioblastoma. The rearrangement joins TRBV28 to TRBJ1-2, with a tentative D call TRBD1 (5 bases). The CDR3 sequence is CASSLEGPYGYTF. CDR3 coding DNA: TGTGCCAGCAGTCTGGAGGGGCCGTATGGCTACACCTTC.